This T cell receptor (beta chain) stems from a study of OX40 agonist ivuxolimab in advanced cancers. General notes on the study: Ivuxolimab was an agonistic, fully human IgG2 monoclonal antibody directed against OX40 (CD134), a costimulatory receptor. Intravenous ivuxolimab was administered to patients every 2 weeks at six dose levels: 0.01, 0.1, 0.3, 1.5, 3 and 10 mg/kg. Of the 50 to 55 patients in dose escalation, some 20 had hepatocellular carcinoma, some 15 had melanoma, 9 had renal cell carcinoma and 9 had head and neck cancer. In the dose-escalation cohort, approximately 82% of patients were male, and the mean age was around 60 years, with a range of roughly 20 to 85. Patients were allowed to have had prior anti-PD-1, anti-PD-L1 or anti-CTLA-4 therapy, and approximately 40% of the dose-escalation patients had been treated with checkpoint inhibitors. Partial responses were achieved by three dose-escalation patients, of whom one had hepatocellular carcinoma and two had cutaneous melanoma. The purpose of peripheral TCRbeta sequencing was to test whether ivuxolimab changed TCR sequence diversity and led to clonal T-cell expansion. The paper covers the monotherapy dose-escalation part of the phase I ivuxolimab trial, which included N of about 50 patients.

Cut back by 2 bases and 5 bases, the V and J ends lie 13 bases apart. Counted from cysteine to phenylalanine, this CDR3 has 15 amino acids. Left in the record is the CDR3 DNA by itself, 45 bases read in frame from the first base. As encoded in the germline V gene, CDR1 is WSHSY while CDR2 is SAAADI. Points on this clone: The antigen it recognizes is unknown. There are no base qualities to consult, and no much larger clone falls within one base.

Genomic DNA was extracted from sorted cells for sequencing of the TCRbeta CDR3 region. The immunoSEQ Assay was used to sequence the TCRbeta CDR3 regions. TCRdb carries this immuneACCESS record with in-frame sequences only. Its versions omit some clonotypes, under half of them owing to an unresolved V gene in the studies checked, with the rest unexplained. This sample gives roughly 72,000 clones in total; just under 95% of them show up just once. Approximately 14% of the sample lies in the top ten. The full study reports these points: In partial responders in the 0.1-3.0 mg/kg groups, normalized peripheral clonal expansion was found to be among the lowest, especially among CD8+ T cells. At doses from 0.1 to 3.0 mg/kg, clonal expansion was seen in both CD4+ and CD8+ blood T cells between baseline and week 6. On average, CD8+ T cells showed more expanded clones than CD4+ T cells after ivuxolimab. The antigen specificity of the clonally expanded peripheral T cells was not determined. Low levels of normalized T-cell clonal expansion were also shown by some nonresponding patients.

Patients with a history of autoimmune disease or receiving systemic immunosuppression were excluded from the trial. Peripheral blood for TCR sequencing was drawn from every dose cohort at baseline, at cycle 4 day 1 and at cycle 7 day 1. Samples were obtained from an open-label, multicenter, first-in-human phase I dose-escalation trial of ivuxolimab. The trial enrolled adults with locally advanced or metastatic head and neck squamous cell, hepatocellular, melanoma or renal cell carcinoma. Before TCR sequencing, CD4+ T cells and CD8+ T cells were sorted from peripheral blood as separate populations. This receptor was obtained from an adult with an advanced solid tumor such as melanoma, head and neck, liver or kidney cancer. The sequencing here drew on CD4+ or CD8+ T cells sorted from blood, taken in a trial of the OX40 agonist ivuxolimab. The sequence joins TRBV10-2 to TRBJ2-1; possibly the D gene is TRBD2, per 5 matching bases. The DNA is TGCGCCAGCAGTGAGGCTGGGTGGGGAGACAATGAGCAGTTCTTC. Translated, it gives CASSEAGWGDNEQFF.